This T cell receptor beta chain was identified during a study of cytomegalovirus exposure and HLA in healthy donors. Findings and caveats of the study: As was reported, the HLA-A and HLA-B alleles of most subjects were accurately predicted from TCR beta sequences. The study carried out a later analysis of TCR beta sequences. It associated some 17,000 of them with specific HLA alleles at a false discovery rate of 0.05. Testing in vitro showed a few CMV-associated chains specific for CMV antigens.

Comment on this clone: Antigen specificity is unknown.

V was cut by 4 bases and J by 0 bases, with 19 bases left in between. The CDR3 has 18 amino acids. The V gene's germline CDR1 is MNHEY and CDR2 SMNVEV (reference sequence). The PCR employed 60 Vbeta primers together with 13 Jbeta primers. Assay used: immunoSEQ multiplex PCR; TCRdb lists only in-frame clones, some missing. Of 130,000 to 150,000 clones in the sample, 79% are singletons; the top ten hold 6.5% to 7%. V and J are TRBV27 and TRBJ1-3; maybe TRBD1 (6 bases). The source of this sequence is a woman in her thirties or forties in good health and CMV-seropositive. Sequenced: PBMCs. The CDR3 here is CASSSRGQSSHSGNTIYF. DNA for the CDR3: TGTGCCAGCAGTTCCAGGGGTCAAAGCTCTCACTCTGGAAACACCATATATTTT.